This TCR beta chain was sequenced in a study of cytomegalovirus exposure and HLA in healthy donors (dated by TCRdb to the late 2010s). Looking at the study overall: An earlier analysis of several hundred of the donors reported 276 Gb of sequence data and around 120 million unique TCR beta sequences from about 179 million T cells. To predict cytomegalovirus infection status, the study combined high-throughput TCR immunosequencing, statistical association of individual TCRs with disease status, and machine learning. To decide whether each TCR beta V gene segment behaved as functional or pseudogenic, an earlier analysis of fewer than 750 of the donors relied on high-throughput TCR beta sequencing. Typing coverage differed by locus: A, B, C, DRB1 and DQB1 were typed in roughly 629-630 donors, DQA1 in roughly 510, DPA1 in some 570, and DPB1 in roughly 470. Because of strong linkage in the cohort, five DR-DQ haplotypes were treated as single units for association and clustering. Among several hundred genotyped donors of the cohort, an average of roughly 230,000 unique TCR beta nucleotide sequences was sequenced per donor, of which 15% to 20% were non-productive. Rather than using new phenotypic data, the later analysis identified candidate immune exposures from TCR beta sequences and from how often those sequences occurred across donors. A later analysis re-examined previously published TCR beta repertoires from more than 650 donors and added high-resolution HLA genotyping to investigate patterns of TCR occurrence. Besides the first cohort of around 670 subjects, a separate validation cohort made up of 95 to 150 different subjects was used. All discovery cohort repertoires had been generated on a single sequencing platform. HLA typing covered class I and class II loci at four-digit resolution. Among the roughly 390 genotyped donors, around 81% belonged to the genetic ancestry cluster associated with self-reported Caucasian donors. Genome-wide SNP genotypes for about 65% of the 666 donors were used in a later genetic analysis, which treated that subset as a discovery cohort. Donor age, sex, ethnicity and CMV serostatus were compiled alongside the repertoire data. Roughly 300 gigabases of sequencing data and tens of millions of unique TCR sequences made up an early release that covered under 750 HLA-typed donors. The study profiled the T cell repertoires of hundreds of subjects by immunosequencing and related them to cytomegalovirus serostatus. The aim of the study was to test whether cataloging public T cell receptors could identify signatures of past pathogen exposure.

The cohort was made up of approximately 670 healthy bone marrow donors. At the time of sampling, all cohort members were nominally healthy, though unrecorded immune exposures were likely present. The donor was CMV seronegative and belonged to the group of around 350 seronegative cohort members. A peripheral blood sample was collected from each donor, and TCR beta sequencing was performed on peripheral blood mononuclear cells. Genomic DNA was extracted from the blood cell samples with the Qiagen DNeasy Blood Extraction Kit. In regard to this clone: The antigen this receptor binds is unknown. The record has no base qualities; no much larger clone is one base away.

The library came from the immunoSEQ multiplex PCR assay. A mixture of 60 forward primers for TCR Vbeta segments and 13 reverse primers for TCR Jbeta segments was used in the multiplex PCR. Amplification of the CDR3 region of rearranged TCR beta genes was performed with a multiplex PCR assay on genomic DNA. On the Illumina HiSeq System, the amplified TCR beta libraries were sequenced as 87-base-pair reads. Regarding the original processing steps: In a later analysis, some 80 million unique TCR beta chains were counted across the 690 or so repertoires, and roughly 11 million of these chains were shared by at least two donors. Raw reads were error-corrected and collapsed into unique sequences by a nearest-neighbor algorithm in which closely related sequences were merged to remove PCR and sequencing errors. Alignment of CDR3 sequences to IMGT reference sequences was used to assign V, D and J gene segments. For a sequence to be retained, at least a six-nucleotide match to both a V gene segment and a J gene segment was required. A rearrangement was called productive if the CDR3 had no stop codons and remained in frame with V and J, and every other rearrangement was called non-productive. CDR3 was defined by IMGT convention, running from the second conserved V-encoded cysteine to the conserved J-encoded phenylalanine. Sequences without an unambiguous match to a single V gene segment were excluded from the earlier analysis of about 600 of the donors. In an earlier analysis of 587 of the donors, a V segment was called functional when productive rearrangements were above 56.7%, and segregating when the standard deviation between donors exceeded 5%. A statistical classification framework was built to diagnose cytomegalovirus status from the catalog of TCR beta chain sequences. A later analysis assigned V and J genes by comparing TCR nucleotide sequences with IMGT/GENE-DB human TR gene sequences. The TCRdist pipeline was used in a later analysis to assign CDR3 sequences and most-parsimonious VDJ recombination scenarios. A later analysis defined each TCR beta chain by its CDR3 amino acid sequence plus V-gene family, and excluded reads lacking a unique V-gene family. As a way to deal with suspected cross-contamination and a sequencing artifact, a later analysis dropped 450 to 700 nucleotide sequences that were highly shared and had low generation probability. In a later analysis, a clonal expansion index was calculated for each public chain from normalized within-repertoire ranks of inferred template counts. In a later analysis, generation probabilities were computed using a VDJ recombination model fitted to out-of-frame rearrangements, and the results were checked against IGoR. In a later analysis, TCR-TCR, TCR-HLA and TCR-CMV co-occurrence was scored with hypergeometric tests, and a repertoire-size bias correction was applied to TCR pairs. A later analysis estimated false discovery rates by permuting HLA or CMV assignments 20 times. In a later analysis, co-occurring TCRs were grouped using DBSCAN, with TCRdist sequence similarity added in when clustering inside HLA-allele-positive subsets. Repertoires with fewer than 30,000 or more than 120,000 public chains were left out of co-occurrence clustering, as were about 5 repertoires with anomalous nucleotide sharing. TCRdb re-hosts the immuneACCESS table, in-frame sequences only. Its copies lack some clones; in the studies checked, an unresolved V gene accounts for under half of them, and the cause for the rest is not known. That table supplies the V and J calls and clone size; D and trimming were determined from the DNA. The sample yields about 98,000 clones; more than 60% were counted once. The ten largest clones represent over 2% of the sample.

Overall results and qualifications from the work: A later genetic analysis reported fewer N-insertions in productive TCRs among donors in an Asian-associated ancestry cluster than the approximately 700-donor mean. A later analysis associated around 16,000 TCR beta sequences with specific HLA alleles at a false discovery rate of 0.05. The only immune exposure information available for the cohort was CMV serostatus. In a later analysis, TCR association rates were found to vary across HLA loci, with the most associated TCRs seen for DRB1 alleles and the fewest for HLA-C alleles. The study gave a list of over 150 TCR beta chains associated with cytomegalovirus. V-gene and J-gene trimming of TCR beta chains was associated with a missense DCLRE1C variant in a later genetic analysis, and the association was replicated in an independent cohort. In an earlier analysis of under 600 of the donors, most TCR beta V segments were observed in productive rearrangements about 90% or about 30% of the time, broadly matching IMGT annotations. Presence/absence analyses assumed roughly uniform sequencing depth across donors, an assumption that may not hold. In a later analysis, several top co-occurrence clusters were reported to appear linked to parvovirus B19, influenza, CMV and Epstein-Barr virus. Cytomegalovirus status was reported to be diagnosed by the classifier with high specificity and sensitivity in both the original and validation cohorts. A cluster of highly shared sequence variants was judged likely to be a technical artifact of the sequencing pipeline. A later analysis found that most CMV-associated TCR beta chains appeared HLA-restricted, with HLA associations seemingly driven largely by CMV exposure. Because counts were too low, 15 to 20 rarely observed V segments, including chromosome 9 orphons, were left out of the earlier analysis of roughly 600 of the donors. Strong co-occurrence of HLA alleles, especially DR and DQ, made assigning TCR associations to individual alleles difficult. The 87-base-pair reads could not distinguish some IMGT-functional V segments, including TRBV6-2 and TRBV6-3, so those segments were excluded. In a later analysis, HLA-associated TCR beta chains were found to be more clonally expanded and to have lower generation probabilities than equally common non-associated chains. A further reported finding was that TCR beta sequences accurately predicted the HLA-A and HLA-B alleles for most subjects in the first cohort. It was suggested by the authors that the approach could potentially be generalized to other disease states and immunological phenotypes. HLA typing was unavailable for some donors at each locus, so association tests used only the typed subset. In vitro tests confirmed that a few of the cytomegalovirus-associated TCR beta chains recognize cytomegalovirus antigens. Correlated functional status among segregating V segments might be attributable to linkage disequilibrium, but an unknown experimental factor could not be ruled out. This cohort had only TCR beta chains sequenced, and the lack of alpha or paired-chain data limited which features could be detected. Most TCR sequences were seen in very few donors, while some public TCRs were found in many individuals.

The CDR3, from cysteine to phenylalanine, totals 14 residues. The retained sequence is limited to the CDR3, 42 bases, with the frame set at the first base. CDR1 MDHEN and CDR2 SYDVKM were looked up in the germline V gene. Deletion took 5 bases off V and 6 bases off J, with a span of 16 bases between the germline ends. The rearrangement combines TRBV28 with TRBJ1-1; confidence is insufficient to name the D gene. Specimen: PBMCs. The clonotype was recovered from a man aged 50 or older in good health and CMV-seronegative. For the CDR3, the sequence is CASSPRGLLPEAFF. Read as DNA, the sequence is TGTGCCAGCAGTCCACGAGGGCTGTTACCTGAAGCTTTCTTT.